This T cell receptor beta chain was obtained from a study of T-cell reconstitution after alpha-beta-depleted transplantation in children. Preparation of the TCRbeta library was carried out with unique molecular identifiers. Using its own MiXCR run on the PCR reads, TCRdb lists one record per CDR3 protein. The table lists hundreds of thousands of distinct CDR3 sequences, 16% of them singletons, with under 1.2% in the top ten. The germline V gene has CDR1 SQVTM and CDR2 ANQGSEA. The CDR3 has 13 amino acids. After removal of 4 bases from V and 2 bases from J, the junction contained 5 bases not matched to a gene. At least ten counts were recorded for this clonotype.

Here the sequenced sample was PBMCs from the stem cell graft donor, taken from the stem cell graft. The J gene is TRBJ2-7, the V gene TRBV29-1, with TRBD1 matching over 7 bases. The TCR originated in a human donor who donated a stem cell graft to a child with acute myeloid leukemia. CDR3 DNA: TGCAGCGTTGGGGAACAGGGGCCCTACGAGCAGTACTTC. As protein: CSVGEQGPYEQYF.